The T cell receptor beta chain under discussion was sequenced for a study of T cell responses to AZD1222 COVID-19 vaccine. Sequenced by immunoSEQ multiplex PCR; TCRdb stores in-frame clones only, minus some. The profile covers approximately 150,000 clones, with 87% appearing a single time and 2.5% to 3% taken by the ten largest. V lost 2 bases and J lost 3; bases outside the gene matches: 2. The CDR3 runs to 14 residues. Germline-derived CDR1 and CDR2 are KGHSH and LQKENI. With regard to this clone: The same CDR3 can be traced to other DNA sequences in this sample.

The genes are TRBV18 and TRBJ1-1; 8 positions agree with TRBD1. The source is an adult in good health. This specimen was peripheral blood, taken on day 0 of AZD1222 vaccination. The CDR3 here is CASSPDRGDTEAFF. The DNA for the CDR3 is TGTGCCAGCTCACCAGACAGGGGAGACACTGAAGCTTTCTTT.